The clone carrying this TCR beta chain has only one observation. The antigen is unknown. V was pared by 2 bases and J by 2 bases, with 10 bases between. This CDR3 spans 14 amino acids. CDR1 and CDR2 (germline): MNHEY, SMNVEV (reference sequence). This sample stems from a study of siplizumab effects on memory and regulatory T cells. Study conclusions and caveats: No functional test confirmed suppression by proliferating siplizumab-culture Tregs.

TCRdb keeps only in-frame clones here, not all; method: immunoSEQ multiplex PCR. The sample consists of more than 70,000 clones, 95% of them appearing once. The chain has TRBV27 and TRBJ2-7, with unresolved D. This TCR was recovered from a human donor in good health. Sequencing input: CD8+ T cells sorted from blood. CDR3 nucleotide sequence: TGTGCCAGCAGTTTACAGATTACAACCTACGAGCAGTACTTC. It specifies CASSLQITTYEQYF.